The 6 T cell receptor beta chains below were found in one sample sequenced in a study of blood T cell repertoires in COVID-19. Assay: immunoSEQ multiplex PCR; the TCRdb copy retains only in-frame clones and omits some. The sample yields approximately 280,000 clones, roughly 90% seen once. Sequenced material: peripheral blood. The receptors were sampled from a man in his forties or fifties with acute or convalescent COVID-19.

The rearrangement uses TRBV5-6 and TRBJ2-7; 7 bases are shared with TRBD1. V shed 5 bases, J shed 1 base, and the junction held 3 bases outside the gene matches. The CDR3 consists of 13 residues. From germline, CDR1 is SGHDT and CDR2 YYEEEE. Written as DNA, the CDR3 is TGTGCCAGCAGGCCGACAGGGTCCTACGAGCAGTACTTC. Its protein product is CASRPTGSYEQYF. The full variable domain, rest sourced from reference TRBV5-6 and TRBJ2-7, is DAGVTQSPTHLIKTRGQQVTLRCSPKSGHDTVSWYQQALGQGPQFIFQYYEEEERQRGNFPDRFSGHQFPNYSSELNVNALLLGDSALYLCASRPTGSYEQYFGPGTRLTVT.

The chain carries TRBV6-5 and TRBJ2-3, with 7 bases that match TRBD2. Germline CDR1 reads MNHEY; CDR2 reads SVGAGI. The CDR3 sequence is 12 residues long. J lost 3 bases, V lost 9 bases, and 3 bases had no gene match. The CDR3 nucleotides are TGTGCCAGTACCGGGGGGACAGATACGCAGTATTTT. Translated, it gives CASTGGTDTQYF.

The CDR3, as DNA: TGTGCCAGCAGCTTACGGGGGATGAGCAGGGAAGCTTTCTTT. It translates to CASSLRGMSREAFF. The gene calls are TRBV7-2 and TRBJ1-1; a weak D match, TRBD1 (5 bases). Germline V gene data show CDR1 as SGHTA and CDR2 as FQGNSA. The V gene lost 2 bases and the J gene lost 8 bases, with 15 bases spanning the gap. The CDR3 extends over 14 amino acids.

The rearrangement links TRBV2 to TRBJ2-1; 13 bases align to TRBD2. CDR1 is SNHLY, CDR2 FYNNEI, per germline. The V and J ends lost 7 bases and 7 bases, in that order; junction bases with no gene match: 4. This CDR3 contains 14 residues. CDR3 protein: CASMGLAGRNEQFF. The CDR3 DNA reads as TGTGCCAGCATGGGACTAGCGGGGAGAAATGAGCAGTTCTTC.

CDR3 residues: CSARTPNEAFF. The CDR3 bases are TGCAGTGCTAGAACCCCTAATGAAGCTTTCTTT. This sequence joins TRBV20-1 and TRBJ1-1; no definite D call. V gave up 2 bases and J gave up 7 bases, with 8 bases separating them. The CDR3 runs to 11 residues. Germline-derived CDR1 and CDR2 are DFQATT and SNEGSKA (reference sequence).

The rearrangement joins TRBV11-2 to TRBJ2-1; 11 nucleotides match TRBD2. This CDR3 spans 17 amino acids. J was trimmed by 3 bases and V by 0 bases; bases with no gene match: 4. From germline, CDR1 is SGHAT and CDR2 FQNNGV. The CDR3: CASSLDQTSGGYNEQFF. CDR3 nucleotide sequence: TGTGCCAGCAGCTTAGATCAAACTAGCGGGGGCTACAATGAGCAGTTCTTC. Variable domain in full (rest from reference TRBV11-2 and TRBJ2-1): EAGVAQSPRYKIIEKRQSVAFWCNPISGHATLYWYQQILGQGPKLLIQFQNNGVVDDSQLPKDRFSAERLKGVDSTLKIQPAKLEDSAVYLCASSLDQTSGGYNEQFFGPGTRLTVL.